This passage covers 14 T cell receptor beta chains from one sample sequenced in a study of CD8 T cells in Susac syndrome. RNA amounts of roughly 0.45 to 1 ug underwent reverse transcription with random hexamers. TCRdb processed the immunoSEQ multiplex PCR reads anew with MiXCR; each CDR3 protein has one entry. The table includes 80,000 or so distinct CDR3 sequences, roughly 96% detected once. Sequenced material: CD8+ T cells from PBMCs. These receptors came from a human donor with Susac syndrome.

The chain combines TRBV13 with TRBJ1-2; a possible D gene is TRBD1 (5 bases). Germline V gene data show CDR1 as PRHDT and CDR2 as FYEKMQ (reference sequence). The CDR3 runs 14 residues. V lost 5 bases and J 2 bases, leaving 12 bases between the germline ends. DNA of the CDR3: TGTGCCAGCAGCATCGGGACGGGAAACTATGGCTACACCTTC. Protein product: CASSIGTGNYGYTF.

The rearrangement joins TRBV7-8 to TRBJ2-2; TRBD1 agrees at 7 bases. The V segment lost 7 bases and the J segment 1 base; nucleotides outside the gene matches: 3. Per germline, CDR1 SGHVS and CDR2 FQNEAQ. The CDR3 runs to 14 residues. For the CDR3, the DNA is TGTGCCAGCACGGGACAGAAGAACACCGGGGAGCTGTTTTTT. Amino acids: CASTGQKNTGELFF. The variable domain in full, with the rest retrieved from reference TRBV7-8 and TRBJ2-2, is GAGVSQSPRYKVAKRGQDVALRCDPISGHVSLFWYQQALGQGPEFLTYFQNEAQLDKSGLPSDRFFAERPEGSVSTLKIQRTQQEDSAVYLCASTGQKNTGELFFGEGSRLTVL.

The chain carries TRBV28 and TRBJ2-5; D might be TRBD1 (5 bases). The CDR3 totals 13 residues. CDR1 is MDHEN and CDR2 is SYDVKM in the germline V gene. Trimming pared 6 bases from V and 5 bases from J, leaving 13 bases between. The chain's CDR3 is CASSPQGGETQYF. The CDR3, as DNA: TGTGCCAGCAGCCCCCAGGGTGGGGAGACCCAGTACTTC. Looking up the rest from reference TRBV28 and TRBJ2-5 gives the full variable domain: DVKVTQSSRYLVKRTGEKVFLECVQDMDHENMFWYRQDPGLGLRLIYFSYDVKMKEKGDIPEGYSVSREKKERFSLILESASTNQTSMYLCASSPQGGETQYFGPGTRLLVL.

The chain carries TRBV7-9 and TRBJ2-4; tentatively, D is TRBD1 or TRBD2 (5 bases each). Germline V gene sequence: CDR1 SEHNR, CDR2 FQNEAQ (reference sequence). Trimming pared 4 bases from V and 5 bases from J, leaving 15 bases between. The CDR3 covers 15 residues. This CDR3 reads CASSSEAQGENIQYF. CDR3 DNA: TGTGCCAGCAGCTCCGAGGCGCAGGGAGAAAACATTCAGTACTTC.

This rearrangement joins TRBV9 to TRBJ2-2, with TRBD2 identical over 7 bases. The ends lost 3 bases at V and 5 bases at J; junction bases unmatched: 10. The CDR3 runs 16 residues. CDR1 and CDR2 (germline): SGDLS, YYNGEE. The CDR3 sequence: CASSARERDGTGELFF. Here the CDR3 DNA reads TGTGCCAGCAGCGCCCGTGAGCGGGACGGTACCGGGGAGCTGTTTTTT.

The CDR3 sequence is CASKVGTEAFF. The CDR3, as DNA: TGTGCCAGTAAGGTAGGGACTGAAGCTTTCTTT. The chain employs TRBV19 and TRBJ1-1; D unresolved. Germline lookup yields CDR1 LNHDA and CDR2 SQIVND (reference sequence). Trimming took off 7 bases at V and 5 bases at J, with 8 bases between the two ends. The CDR3 spans 11 residues. The variable domain in full, completed from reference TRBV19 and TRBJ1-1, reads DGGITQSPKYLFRKEGQNVTLSCEQNLNHDAMYWYRQDPGQGLRLIYYSQIVNDFQKGDIAEGYSVSREKKESFPLTVTSAQKNPTAFYLCASKVGTEAFFGQGTRLTVV.

The rearrangement uses TRBV7-9 and TRBJ2-7, with D possibly being TRBD2 (5 bases). Between the trimmed V and J ends, which lost 5 bases and 9 bases, there was a span of 11 bases. The CDR3 has 11 residues. CDR1 SEHNR and CDR2 FQNEAQ come from the germline V gene (reference sequence). The CDR3 DNA reads as TGTGCCAGCAGCCCAGGAGGACCGCAGTACTTC. Translated: CASSPGGPQYF. Supplemented by reference TRBV7-9 and TRBJ2-7, the full variable domain reads DTGVSQNPRHKITKRGQNVTFRCDPISEHNRLYWYRQTLGQGPEFLTYFQNEAQLEKSRLLSDRFSAERPKGSFSTLEIQRTEQGDSAMYLCASSPGGPQYFGPGTRLTVT.

The CDR3 loop is CASRPGTGFWNYGYTF. CDR3 coding DNA: TGTGCCAGCAGGCCCGGGACAGGGTTTTGGAACTATGGCTACACCTTC. The genes are TRBV6-1 and TRBJ1-2; 9 bases agree with TRBD1. The V segment lost 6 bases and the J segment 2 bases; nucleotides outside the gene matches: 10. This CDR3 is built from 16 residues. Germline V CDR1 and CDR2: MNHNS, SASEGT.

This chain links TRBV30 with TRBJ2-7; the match to TRBD2 covers 13 bases. The V gene's germline CDR1 is GTSNPN and CDR2 SVGIG (reference sequence). The length of the CDR3 is 13 residues. V gave up 3 bases and J gave up 4 bases; unmatched junction bases: 0. Written as DNA, the CDR3 is TGTGCCTGGAGACTAGCGGGAGGGTACGAGCAGTACTTC. It specifies CAWRLAGGYEQYF.

The chain is built from TRBV29-1 and TRBJ1-5; D possibly corresponds to TRBD1 (6 bases). CDR3 length: 11 amino acids. Trimming pared 3 bases from V and 11 bases from J, leaving 11 bases between. In germline, CDR1 is SQVTM, CDR2 ANQGSEA. CDR3 nucleotide sequence: TGCAGCGTTGACAAAGGGGGGACCCAGCATTTT. It encodes CSVDKGGTQHF.

This CDR3 reads CASSTTGLETQYF. As DNA, the CDR3 is TGTGCCAGCAGTACGACAGGGCTTGAGACCCAGTACTTC. The chain employs TRBV6-2 or TRBV6-3 and TRBJ2-5; 7 bases are shared with TRBD1. V lost 5 bases, J lost 5 bases, and 5 bases stayed unmatched. The CDR3 is made up of 13 amino acids. Germline V lookup: CDR1 MNHEY, CDR2 SVGEGT.

V usage is TRBV4-3 and J usage is TRBJ2-1, with D possibly called TRBD1 or TRBD2 (5 bases each). V was trimmed by 4 bases and J by 0 bases, leaving 19 bases between them. Germline CDR1 reads LGHNA; CDR2 reads YSLEER. The CDR3 is made up of 18 amino acids. The CDR3 region is CASSPQTRGPRSYNEQFF. The DNA of the CDR3 is TGCGCCAGCAGCCCTCAAACCCGGGGCCCCCGCTCCTACAATGAGCAGTTCTTC.

The chain has TRBV12-3 or TRBV12-4 and TRBJ1-5, with a tentative D call TRBD1 (5 bases). CDR3 length: 13 residues. The ends were cut back, 6 bases at V and 7 bases at J, with 13 bases in the middle. In nucleotides, the CDR3 is TGTGCCAGCAGGCAGGGAAGAGGGCAGCCCCAGCATTTT. Its translation is CASRQGRGQPQHF.

The gene calls are TRBV6-5 and TRBJ2-1; 11 positions agree with TRBD2. V lost 4 bases, J lost 5 bases, and 7 bases stayed unmatched. The germline CDR1 and CDR2 sequences are MNHEY and SVGAGI. CDR3 size: 16 residues. As DNA, the CDR3 is TGTGCCAGCAGTTTACTTGGACTAGCGGGCAACAATGAGCAGTTCTTC. Protein product: CASSLLGLAGNNEQFF.